The sequence of this T cell receptor (beta chain) was determined in a study of radiation and T cells in renal cell carcinoma. The assay was immunoSEQ multiplex PCR, and TCRdb's table has in-frame clones only and misses some. The sample includes about 76,000 clones, 80% to 90% of them seen just once. Time point indicated: blood 4 weeks post-SBRT, at nephrectomy. The treatment here: 15 Gy SBRT to primary tumor, nephrectomy 4 weeks later. Nephrectomy followed 15 Gy stereotactic body radiation by 4 weeks. Clear cell pathology was present in this patient's renal cell carcinoma. Study results and caveats: In blood, top tumor clones expanded by 2 weeks, shrinking by 4.

The length of the CDR3 is 14 residues. Germline CDR1 is KGHSH and CDR2 is LQKENI. Trimming removed 1 base from V and 8 bases from J, with 14 bases in between. In the case of this clone: The antigen is not known.

The receptor comes from a woman aged 70-85 years with renal cell carcinoma. V is TRBV18 and J is TRBJ1-2, with unresolved D. This material consisted of blood, taken from a patient whose treatment included radiotherapy and nephrectomy. The CDR3 DNA follows: TGTGCCAGCTCACCACTGATCGGGGAGGTCGGCTACACCTTC. Translated, it gives CASSPLIGEVGYTF.